These T cell receptor beta chains were read from a single sample in a study of cytomegalovirus exposure and HLA in healthy donors. Profiled with immunoSEQ multiplex PCR; TCRdb holds only in-frame clones, not every one. This sample has some 120,000 clones, with approximately 80% found just once. Sequenced: PBMCs. Source of these receptors: a man aged 25-45 years in good health and CMV-seronegative. Both conserved end residues are part of each CDR3. Clone sizes are given selectively: once, few, many, or a class where the clone is expanded.

cdr3_aa: CANNLAGEQFF; clone_size: NA; j_call: TRBJ2-1; v_call: TRBV2
cdr3_aa: CASSPSGGRGEKLFF; clone_size: NA; j_call: TRBJ1-4; v_call: TRBV6-5
cdr3_aa: CASSGPGQGNHEQFF; clone_size: NA; j_call: TRBJ2-1; v_call: TRBV7-9
cdr3_aa: CASSFSGTYEQYF; clone_size: NA; j_call: TRBJ2-7; v_call: TRBV28
cdr3_aa: CASSVGGLAGVLDTQYF; clone_size: once; j_call: TRBJ2-3; v_call: TRBV9
cdr3_aa: CASSPPRFDTQYF; clone_size: NA; j_call: TRBJ2-3; v_call: TRBV18
cdr3_aa: CASSLSMGGSEQYF; clone_size: NA; j_call: NA; v_call: TRBV27
cdr3_aa: CASSPPGARYGSYTF; clone_size: few; j_call: TRBJ1-2; v_call: TRBV19
cdr3_aa: CASTGDSTMNTEAFF; clone_size: NA; j_call: TRBJ1-1; v_call: TRBV6-1
cdr3_aa: CASTVGDRVNNEQFF; clone_size: NA; j_call: TRBJ2-1; v_call: TRBV19
cdr3_aa: CASSLVTATNEKLFF; clone_size: NA; j_call: TRBJ1-4; v_call: TRBV5-6
cdr3_aa: CASSLGASGNPYNEQFF; clone_size: NA; j_call: TRBJ2-1; v_call: TRBV28
cdr3_aa: CASSSGPSGSRETQYF; clone_size: once; j_call: TRBJ2-5; v_call: TRBV7-8
cdr3_aa: CASSLSQTIGNTEAFF; clone_size: NA; j_call: TRBJ1-1; v_call: TRBV27
cdr3_aa: CASSPQTNTGELFF; clone_size: NA; j_call: TRBJ2-2; v_call: TRBV7-8
cdr3_aa: CASTREYTDTQYF; clone_size: NA; j_call: TRBJ2-3; v_call: TRBV5-8
cdr3_aa: CASSARTGGVYEQYF; clone_size: NA; j_call: TRBJ2-7; v_call: TRBV7-2
cdr3_aa: CASSRTRQETQYF; clone_size: NA; j_call: TRBJ2-5; v_call: TRBV14
cdr3_aa: CASSLVPAGGPTDTQYF; clone_size: NA; j_call: TRBJ2-3; v_call: TRBV7-8
cdr3_aa: CAWTPDRGNYGYTF; clone_size: NA; j_call: TRBJ1-2; v_call: TRBV30
cdr3_aa: CASSVAGGAKNIQYF; clone_size: NA; j_call: TRBJ2-4; v_call: TRBV9
cdr3_aa: CASTRTSAGANTQYF; clone_size: once; j_call: TRBJ2-3; v_call: TRBV19
cdr3_aa: CASSSTGVRAFF; clone_size: NA; j_call: TRBJ1-1; v_call: TRBV11-3
cdr3_aa: CASSLRWGQMNTEAFF; clone_size: once; j_call: TRBJ1-1; v_call: TRBV5-1
cdr3_aa: CASSSAGVIYEQYF; clone_size: once; j_call: TRBJ2-7; v_call: TRBV19
cdr3_aa: CASSLESGSSTDTQYF; clone_size: once; j_call: TRBJ2-3; v_call: TRBV5-1
cdr3_aa: CASSRELAGGPHNEQFF; clone_size: NA; j_call: TRBJ2-1; v_call: TRBV5-1
cdr3_aa: CASRTGTSGGTQYF; clone_size: NA; j_call: TRBJ2-5; v_call: TRBV7-2
cdr3_aa: CASSPGGRLETQYF; clone_size: few; j_call: TRBJ2-5; v_call: TRBV28
cdr3_aa: CASSIITGGENGYPF; clone_size: NA; j_call: TRBJ1-2; v_call: TRBV19
cdr3_aa: CASSPAADRVIAGEYEQYF; clone_size: NA; j_call: TRBJ2-7; v_call: TRBV7-9
cdr3_aa: CASSLIPGQGAGETQYF; clone_size: NA; j_call: TRBJ2-5; v_call: TRBV7-9
cdr3_aa: CASSYGQPLITDTQYF; clone_size: NA; j_call: TRBJ2-3; v_call: TRBV5-6
cdr3_aa: CASSGPGTGGYEQYF; clone_size: NA; j_call: TRBJ2-7; v_call: TRBV7-9
cdr3_aa: CASSQDSRQYEQYF; clone_size: NA; j_call: TRBJ2-7; v_call: TRBV4-3
cdr3_aa: CASGRVSEWTEAFF; clone_size: once; j_call: TRBJ1-1; v_call: TRBV12-5
cdr3_aa: CASSYRDSQETQYF; clone_size: NA; j_call: TRBJ2-5; v_call: TRBV6-5
cdr3_aa: CASSTRDRGFHEQFF; clone_size: NA; j_call: TRBJ2-1; v_call: TRBV10-1
cdr3_aa: CASSLEEDRYYGYTF; clone_size: NA; j_call: TRBJ1-2; v_call: TRBV7-9
cdr3_aa: CASSAWGRSYEQYF; clone_size: NA; j_call: TRBJ2-7; v_call: TRBV11-3
cdr3_aa: CASTLGLADSYEQYF; clone_size: NA; j_call: TRBJ2-7; v_call: TRBV7-9
cdr3_aa: CASSLLFRQGSYGYTF; clone_size: NA; j_call: TRBJ1-2; v_call: TRBV5-1
cdr3_aa: CASSLVARGNQPQHF; clone_size: NA; j_call: TRBJ1-5; v_call: TRBV7-8
cdr3_aa: CAPRAGDGEQYF; clone_size: NA; j_call: TRBJ2-7; v_call: TRBV9
cdr3_aa: CASSHPSGASYNEQFF; clone_size: NA; j_call: TRBJ2-1; v_call: TRBV4-1
cdr3_aa: CASRGYGETGELFF; clone_size: NA; j_call: TRBJ2-2; v_call: TRBV27
cdr3_aa: CASRAGLHEQYF; clone_size: NA; j_call: TRBJ2-7; v_call: TRBV6-1
cdr3_aa: CASTPQGGTNTGELFF; clone_size: NA; j_call: TRBJ2-2; v_call: TRBV28
cdr3_aa: CASSSATGPTPSPTDTQYF; clone_size: NA; j_call: TRBJ2-3; v_call: TRBV5-1
cdr3_aa: CASSESGRAGEQYF; clone_size: NA; j_call: TRBJ2-7; v_call: TRBV10-1
cdr3_aa: CASSLAGEATEAFF; clone_size: NA; j_call: TRBJ1-1; v_call: TRBV7-2
cdr3_aa: CASSPRQGESPLHF; clone_size: NA; j_call: TRBJ1-6; v_call: TRBV6-5
cdr3_aa: CASNRLAGVADTQYF; clone_size: few; j_call: TRBJ2-3; v_call: TRBV4-1
cdr3_aa: CASRARTGNTEAFF; clone_size: once; j_call: TRBJ1-1; v_call: TRBV2
cdr3_aa: CSAKTSGTFSYEQYF; clone_size: NA; j_call: TRBJ2-7; v_call: TRBV29-1
cdr3_aa: CASSVEGTSPYEQYF; clone_size: NA; j_call: TRBJ2-7; v_call: TRBV9
cdr3_aa: CSARRGGEETQYF; clone_size: NA; j_call: TRBJ2-5; v_call: TRBV29-1
cdr3_aa: CAWTVTGPAGANVLTF; clone_size: NA; j_call: TRBJ2-6; v_call: TRBV30
cdr3_aa: CASSSRGVDEKLFF; clone_size: NA; j_call: TRBJ1-4; v_call: TRBV5-4
cdr3_aa: CASSRPGSAVYEQYF; clone_size: NA; j_call: TRBJ2-7; v_call: TRBV5-4